Listed here are 25 T cell receptor beta chains from one sample, sequenced in a study of B cell selection in AIRE deficiency (dated by TCRdb to between 2018 and 2020). Receptors were amplified or captured by the immunoSEQ multiplex PCR assay. This immuneACCESS table, as held by TCRdb, lists in-frame sequences with V and J called but not all clones. Of the missing ones, under half trace to an unresolved V gene in checked studies; the others have no known cause. Counted in this sample were over 20,000 clones; nearly 95% of them appeared once. Clones ranked in the top ten supply approximately 1.4% of the sample. CD4+CD25hiCD127low/negative cells were sorted as the regulatory T cell population. Sequenced material: CD4+CD25+ Tregs sorted from PBMCs. These TCRs come from a human donor in good health.

DNA of the CDR3: TGTGCCAGCAGTTTATTCGGGGGCCGAAACTATGGCTACACCTTC. It translates to CASSLFGGRNYGYTF. The chain has TRBV27 and TRBJ1-2; TRBD1 might be the D (6 bases). Germline loops: CDR1 MNHEY, CDR2 SMNVEV (reference sequence). The V end lost 1 base, the J end lost 2 bases, and 11 bases lay between the germline ends. CDR3 length equals 15 residues.

The CDR3: CASRRGLTDTQYF. As DNA, the CDR3 is TGTGCCAGCAGAAGGGGACTCACAGATACGCAGTATTTT. V gene TRBV6-5 combines with J gene TRBJ2-3; D is perhaps TRBD2 (6 bases). Per the germline V gene, CDR1 is MNHEY and CDR2 is SVGAGI. The CDR3 spans 13 residues. The V end lost 6 bases, the J end lost 2 bases, and 9 bases lay between the germline ends.

The CDR3 region is CSVVAAYTEAFF. CDR3 DNA sequence: TGCAGCGTTGTTGCGGCGTACACTGAAGCTTTCTTT. The chain is built from TRBV29-1 and TRBJ1-1, with no clear D. The CDR3 is made up of 12 amino acids. Trimming stripped 4 bases from V and 3 bases from J, with 9 bases between. Germline CDR1 and CDR2: SQVTM and ANQGSEA.

The V gene is TRBV9, the J gene TRBJ1-3; TRBD1 matches at 8 bases. V lost 3 bases and J lost 4; bases outside the gene matches: 9. Germline V CDR1 and CDR2: SGDLS, YYNGEE. CDR3 size: 16 residues. This chain's CDR3 is CASSGQGSSKGNTIYF. The CDR3 region has the DNA TGTGCCAGCAGCGGACAGGGGAGTTCGAAAGGAAACACCATATATTTT. Full variable domain (remainder filled in from reference TRBV9 and TRBJ1-3): DSGVTQTPKHLITATGQRVTLRCSPRSGDLSVYWYQQSLDQGLQFLIQYYNGEERAKGNILERFSAQQFPDLHSELNLSSLELGDSALYFCASSGQGSSKGNTIYFGEGSWLTVV.

This clone was observed once. In DNA form, the CDR3 reads TGTGCCAGCAGCCGGGATCCGGGACAGGGGGAAGAGACCCAGTACTTC. Encoded protein: CASSRDPGQGEETQYF. The chain links TRBV5-4 to TRBJ2-5; 11 bases map to TRBD1. Germline V gene data show CDR1 as SGHNT and CDR2 as YYREEE (reference sequence). Trimming removed 4 bases from V and 3 bases from J; junction bases left unmatched: 8. The CDR3 covers 16 residues. The variable domain in full, completed from reference TRBV5-4 and TRBJ2-5, reads ETGVTQSPTHLIKTRGQQVTLRCSSQSGHNTVSWYQQALGQGPQFIFQYYREEENGRGNFPPRFSGLQFPNYSSELNVNALELDDSALYLCASSRDPGQGEETQYFGPGTRLLVL.

V gene TRBV7-2 combines with J gene TRBJ2-1, with D perhaps matching TRBD1 (6 bases). The V gene lost 5 bases and the J gene lost 5 bases, with 16 bases spanning the gap. The CDR3 extends over 15 amino acids. Germline assignment: CDR1 SGHTA and CDR2 FQGNSA. In DNA, the CDR3 is TGTGCCAGCAGCCGCGGACAGCTTTTCCACAATGAGCAGTTCTTC. Protein product: CASSRGQLFHNEQFF.

The chain is built from TRBV6-5 and TRBJ2-5; 7 bases match TRBD2. The V gene's germline CDR1 is MNHEY and CDR2 SVGAGI. The CDR3 totals 13 residues. The V gene end was trimmed by 6 bases and the J gene end by 4 bases; junction bases not matched to a gene: 5. CDR3: CASSLGLRETQYF. The DNA for the CDR3 is TGTGCCAGCAGCCTGGGACTAAGAGAGACCCAGTACTTC.

The chain couples TRBV5-1 to TRBJ2-2; possible D gene TRBD1, 6 bases. Trimming took off 0 bases at V and 5 bases at J, with 14 bases between the two ends. Germline V gene sequence: CDR1 SGHRS, CDR2 YFSETQ. The CDR3 contains 16 residues. CDR3 in amino acids: CASSLASGANTGELFF. The CDR3 DNA follows: TGCGCCAGCAGCTTGGCCTCAGGGGCTAATACCGGGGAGCTGTTTTTT. Filled out from reference TRBV5-1 and TRBJ2-2, the complete variable domain reads KAGVTQTPRYLIKTRGQQVTLSCSPISGHRSVSWYQQTPGQGLQFLFEYFSETQRNKGNFPGRFSGRQFSNSRSEMNVSTLELGDSALYLCASSLASGANTGELFFGEGSRLTVL.

The rearrangement links TRBV5-6 to TRBJ2-5, with a possible D match to TRBD2 (6 bases). Per germline, CDR1 SGHDT and CDR2 YYEEEE. Between the trimmed V and J ends, which lost 0 bases and 6 bases, there was a span of 9 bases. This CDR3 is 13 amino acids long. CDR3 in DNA: TGTGCCAGCAGCTTGGGGCGGGAACAGACCCAGTACTTC. Amino acid sequence: CASSLGREQTQYF.

The CDR3 nucleotides are TGTGCCAGCTCACCAAACTTCCTAGCGGGGCCTAACAATGAGCAGTTCTTC. It specifies CASSPNFLAGPNNEQFF. V gene TRBV18 combines with J gene TRBJ2-1; TRBD2 matches at 9 bases. The germline gives CDR1 KGHSH, CDR2 LQKENI. The CDR3 has 17 amino acids. Trimming cost V 2 bases and J 5 bases; bases outside gene matches: 10.

A single count supports this clone. The sample holds other DNA sequences that translate to the same CDR3. The V and J genes are TRBV18 and TRBJ1-1; TRBD1 is a possible D gene (5 bases). CDR3 size: 15 residues. V dropped 4 bases and J dropped 1 base, with 13 bases sitting between them. Germline CDR1 and CDR2: KGHSH and LQKENI. In DNA form, the CDR3 reads TGTGCCAGCTCACGGGTAAGACAGTCGAACACTGAAGCTTTCTTT. It encodes CASSRVRQSNTEAFF.

V gene TRBV2 combines with J gene TRBJ2-5; 7 bases line up with TRBD1. This CDR3 has 15 amino acids. Trimming at V came to 11 bases and at J to 2 bases, leaving 14 bases not matched to a gene. Germline V gene data show CDR1 as SNHLY and CDR2 as FYNNEI. This chain's CDR3 is CACRRNRGAQETQYF. CDR3 in DNA: TGTGCCTGTCGCCGGAACAGGGGTGCACAAGAGACCCAGTACTTC.

This rearrangement joins TRBV7-6 to TRBJ1-1; TRBD1 matches 9 bases. The germline CDR1 and CDR2 sequences are SGHVS and FNYEAQ. This CDR3 is built from 16 residues. The J segment lost 1 base and the V segment lost 9 bases, leaving 12 bases of the junction unmatched. CDR3 coding DNA: TGTGCCAGGAAGGACCGGGACAGGGAAACGAACACTGAAGCTTTCTTT. This encodes CARKDRDRETNTEAFF.

CDR3 DNA sequence: TGCGCCAGCAGTGAGGCAGGACTAGCGGGGGGATACAATGAGCAGTTCTTC. Protein product: CASSEAGLAGGYNEQFF. The chain is built from TRBV10-1 and TRBJ2-1; 14 nucleotides line up with TRBD2. Germline assignment: CDR1 WNHNN and CDR2 SYGVQD (reference sequence). V shed 2 bases and J 4 bases; nucleotides not matched to a gene: 4. This CDR3 has 17 residues.

The chain couples TRBV27 to TRBJ1-2, with D perhaps matching TRBD1 (6 bases). This CDR3 contains 12 residues. V lost 7 bases to trimming and J lost 2 bases, with 8 bases between them. Germline values: CDR1 MNHEY, CDR2 SMNVEV (reference sequence). CDR3 DNA: TGTGCCAGCAAGCAGGGGAACTATGGCTACACCTTC. Protein sequence: CASKQGNYGYTF.

The genes are TRBV5-6 and TRBJ1-2; D possibly corresponds to TRBD1 (5 bases). The V and J ends lost 3 bases and 8 bases respectively, with 14 bases between them. This CDR3 contains 13 residues. Germline CDR1 reads SGHDT; CDR2 reads YYEEEE. Here the CDR3 reads CASSSGLRSGYTF. As DNA, the CDR3 is TGTGCCAGCAGCTCGGGACTCCGGTCGGGCTACACCTTC.

V gene TRBV5-8 combines with J gene TRBJ2-3; the match to TRBD2 covers 11 bases. The CDR3 runs to 13 residues. Germline V gene sequence: CDR1 SGHTS, CDR2 YDEGEE. V shed 4 bases and J 10 bases; nucleotides not matched to a gene: 5. The CDR3 region is CASSVRLAGPQYF. CDR3 DNA sequence: TGTGCCAGCAGCGTAAGACTAGCGGGGCCGCAGTATTTT.

The gene calls are TRBV11-3 and TRBJ2-1; D is possibly TRBD2 (6 bases). The CDR3 loop spans 14 amino acids. With 5 bases removed from V and 8 bases from J, the gap between germline ends came to 16 bases. CDR1 is SGHNT, CDR2 YENEEA, per germline. In nucleotides, the CDR3 is TGTGCCAGCAGCCAGAGGGGCGGGGCCTATGAGCAGTTCTTC. This translates into CASSQRGGAYEQFF.

This clone was found once. The chain carries TRBV6-9 and TRBJ2-3; D is possibly TRBD2 (5 bases). V gave up 6 bases and J gave up 2 bases, with 15 bases separating them. The CDR3 covers 15 residues. From germline, CDR1 is MNHGY and CDR2 SVAAGI. CDR3 residues: CASRPGVGPTDTQYF. The CDR3 coding sequence is TGTGCCAGCAGACCCGGGGTAGGGCCCACAGATACGCAGTATTTT.

This chain links TRBV25-1 with TRBJ2-3; D uncertain. Deletions cut 0 bases from V and 4 bases from J, with 5 bases between. The V gene's germline CDR1 is MGHDK and CDR2 SYGVNS. The CDR3 is 13 amino acids. The CDR3, as DNA: TGTGCCAGCAGTGAATACCTCGCAGATACGCAGTATTTT. Its protein product is CASSEYLADTQYF. Based on the CDR3 plus reference TRBV25-1 and TRBJ2-3, the full variable domain is EADIYQTPRYLVIGTGKKITLECSQTMGHDKMYWYQQDPGMELHLIHYSYGVNSTEKGDLSSESTVSRIRTEHFPLTLESARPSHTSQYLCASSEYLADTQYFGPGTRLTVL.

V usage is TRBV7-2 and J usage is TRBJ1-2; D is undetermined. The CDR3 contains 13 residues. The V and J ends lost 1 base and 8 bases respectively, with 11 bases between them. Per the germline V gene, CDR1 is SGHTA and CDR2 is FQGNSA. The CDR3 reads CASSLDLLGGYTF. CDR3 DNA: TGTGCCAGCAGCTTAGATCTACTGGGGGGCTACACCTTC.

The rearrangement joins TRBV29-1 to TRBJ1-1; the D gene is possibly TRBD1 (5 bases). V was shortened by 6 bases and J by 11 bases, with 13 bases between the two germline ends. Germline V CDR1 and CDR2: SQVTM, ANQGSEA. There are 10 residues in the CDR3. CDR3 nucleotides: TGCAGCGTGGTAGGGCGGGGGGCTTTCTTT. Amino acids: CSVVGRGAFF.

V usage is TRBV6-5 and J usage is TRBJ2-2; D unclear. CDR1 is MNHEY and CDR2 is SVGAGI in the germline V gene. This CDR3 has 14 amino acids. V lost 1 base, J lost 4 bases, and 7 bases lay in between. The CDR3 here is CASSYFWGTGELFF. The CDR3 DNA sequence: TGTGCCAGCAGTTACTTCTGGGGCACCGGGGAGCTGTTTTTT.

V gene TRBV6-1 combines with J gene TRBJ1-5; TRBD1 might be the D (5 bases). Germline assignment: CDR1 MNHNS and CDR2 SASEGT. There are 13 residues in the CDR3. The ends were cut back, 4 bases at V and 7 bases at J, with 11 bases in the middle. The CDR3, as DNA: TGTGCCAGCAGTGCCCAGGGTAGACAGCCCCAGCATTTT. It encodes CASSAQGRQPQHF.

The V call is TRBV7-9, the J call TRBJ2-2; 8 nucleotides agree with TRBD2. Germline V gene data show CDR1 as SEHNR and CDR2 as FQNEAQ (reference sequence). This CDR3 region has 17 residues. The junction had 6 bases not matched to a gene; V was cut back by 1 base and J by 2 bases. The CDR3 DNA follows: TGTGCCAGCAGCTTAGTAGGGACTAGGGCCAACACCGGGGAGCTGTTTTTT. This translates into CASSLVGTRANTGELFF.